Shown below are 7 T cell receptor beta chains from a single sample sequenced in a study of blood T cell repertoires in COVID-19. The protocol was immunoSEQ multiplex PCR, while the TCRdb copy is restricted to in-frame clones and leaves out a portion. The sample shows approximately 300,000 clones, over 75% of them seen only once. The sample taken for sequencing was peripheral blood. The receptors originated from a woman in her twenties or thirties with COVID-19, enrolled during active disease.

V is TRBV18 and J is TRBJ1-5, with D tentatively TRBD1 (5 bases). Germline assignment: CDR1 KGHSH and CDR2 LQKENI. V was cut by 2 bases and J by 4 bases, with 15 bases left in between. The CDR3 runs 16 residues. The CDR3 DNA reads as TGTGCCAGCTCACCATTGGATACGGGGGGAAATCAGCCCCAGCATTTT. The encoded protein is CASSPLDTGGNQPQHF.

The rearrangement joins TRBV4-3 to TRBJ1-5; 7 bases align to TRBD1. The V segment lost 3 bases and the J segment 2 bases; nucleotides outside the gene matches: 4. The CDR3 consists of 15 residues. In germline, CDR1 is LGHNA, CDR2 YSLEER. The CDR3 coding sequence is TGCGCCAGCAGCCAGATCACAGGGGGCAATCAGCCCCAGCATTTT. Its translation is CASSQITGGNQPQHF.

This CDR3 reads CASSPNRGQGYTF. In nucleotides, the CDR3 is TGCGCCAGCAGCCCGAACAGGGGGCAAGGCTACACCTTC. The chain joins TRBV5-1 to TRBJ1-2, with 9 bases identical to TRBD1. Germline loops: CDR1 SGHRS, CDR2 YFSETQ. V was clipped by 4 bases and J by 8 bases; unmatched bases: 6. The length of the CDR3 is 13 residues.

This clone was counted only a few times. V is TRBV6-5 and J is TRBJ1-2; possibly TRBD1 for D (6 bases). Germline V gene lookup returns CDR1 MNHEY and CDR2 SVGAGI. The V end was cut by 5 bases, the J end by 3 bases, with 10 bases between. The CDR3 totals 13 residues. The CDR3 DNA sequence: TGTGCCAGCAGTCGGGGGGCTTACTATGGCTACACCTTC. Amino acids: CASSRGAYYGYTF.

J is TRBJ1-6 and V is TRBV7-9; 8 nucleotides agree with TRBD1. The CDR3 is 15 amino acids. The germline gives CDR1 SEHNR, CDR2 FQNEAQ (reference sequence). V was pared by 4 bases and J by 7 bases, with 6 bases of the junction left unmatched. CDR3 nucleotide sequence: TGTGCCAGCAGCTCAGGGGGCCCAAGGAATTCACCCCTCCACTTT. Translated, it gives CASSSGGPRNSPLHF.

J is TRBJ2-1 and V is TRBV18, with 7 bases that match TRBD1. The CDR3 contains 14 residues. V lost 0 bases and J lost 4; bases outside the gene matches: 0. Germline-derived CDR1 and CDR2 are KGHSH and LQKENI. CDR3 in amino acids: CASSPPGQYNEQFF. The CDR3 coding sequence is TGTGCCAGCTCACCACCGGGACAGTACAATGAGCAGTTCTTC.

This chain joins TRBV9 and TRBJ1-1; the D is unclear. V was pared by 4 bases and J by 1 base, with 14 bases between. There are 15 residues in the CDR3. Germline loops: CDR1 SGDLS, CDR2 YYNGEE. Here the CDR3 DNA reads TGTGCCAGCAGCCCCCTCCCGGGGAAGAACACTGAAGCTTTCTTT. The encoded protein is CASSPLPGKNTEAFF.